This T cell receptor (beta chain) was observed in a study of control samples from healthy donors and cancer patients. The assay was immunoSEQ multiplex PCR, and TCRdb's table has in-frame clones only and misses some. The table lists 95,000 to 130,000 clones, 75% to 90% of them singletons, with around 1.1% in the top ten. This CDR3 comprises 13 residues. Trimming took 8 bases from V and 2 from J; bases not matched to a gene: 6. The germline CDR1 and CDR2 sequences are SQVTM and ANQGSEA. Material: PBMCs. The clonotype originates from a woman in her forties or fifties with colorectal cancer. The chain recombines TRBV29-1 with TRBJ2-3; 8 nucleotides agree with TRBD1. CDR3 loop: CSRRTGNTDTQYF. CDR3 in DNA: TGCAGCCGCCGGACAGGGAACACAGATACGCAGTATTTT.